This TCR beta chain was identified during a study of OX40 agonist ivuxolimab in advanced cancers. Across the study: Dose-escalation cases comprised hepatocellular carcinoma, melanoma, renal cell or head and neck cancer. Partial responses were achieved by three patients: one hepatocellular carcinoma, two cutaneous melanoma.

Study-wide results and limits: Clonal expansion by week 6 occurred in CD4+ and CD8+ blood T cells (at 0.1 to 3.0 mg/kg).

Trimming took off 0 bases at V and 0 bases at J, with 10 bases between the two ends. The CDR3 covers 16 residues. CDR1 is SGDLS, CDR2 YYNGEE, per germline. This table comes from immunoSEQ multiplex PCR, and its TCRdb copy is limited to in-frame clones, with some not included. The sample records roughly 40,000 clones, 85% to 90% being singletons. Patients had blood sampled at baseline and again on cycle 4 day 1 and cycle 7 day 1. As to this clone: Its antigen is undetermined.

The material sequenced was CD4+ or CD8+ T cells sorted from blood, taken in a trial of the OX40 agonist ivuxolimab. This receptor was taken from an adult with an advanced solid tumor such as melanoma, head and neck, liver or kidney cancer. The V call is TRBV9, the J call TRBJ1-3; D remains unclear. The DNA of the CDR3 is TGTGCCAGCAGCGTAGACGGACGGGTCTCTGGAAACACCATATATTTT. Protein sequence: CASSVDGRVSGNTIYF.